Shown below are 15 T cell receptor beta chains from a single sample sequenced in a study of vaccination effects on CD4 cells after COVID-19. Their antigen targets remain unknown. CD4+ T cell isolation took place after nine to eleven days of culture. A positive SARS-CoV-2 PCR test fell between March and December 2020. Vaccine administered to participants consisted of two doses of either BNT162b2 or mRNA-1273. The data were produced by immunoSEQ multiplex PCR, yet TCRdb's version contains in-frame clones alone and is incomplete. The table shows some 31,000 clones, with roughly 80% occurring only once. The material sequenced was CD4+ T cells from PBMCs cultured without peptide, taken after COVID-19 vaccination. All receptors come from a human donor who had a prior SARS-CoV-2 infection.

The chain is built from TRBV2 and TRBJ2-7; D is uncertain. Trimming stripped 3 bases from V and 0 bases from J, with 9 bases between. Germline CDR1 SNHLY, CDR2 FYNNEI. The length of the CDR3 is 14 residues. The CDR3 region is CASSDFPSSYEQYF. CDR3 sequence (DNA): TGTGCCAGCAGTGATTTTCCCAGCTCCTACGAGCAGTACTTC.

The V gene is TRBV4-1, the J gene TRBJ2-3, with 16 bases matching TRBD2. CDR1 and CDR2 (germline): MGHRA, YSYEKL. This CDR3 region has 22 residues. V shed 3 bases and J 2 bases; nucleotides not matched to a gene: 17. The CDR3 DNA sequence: TGCGCCAGCAGCCACACCAGAAACCCGGGACTAGCGGGGGGGCCCGACACAGATACGCAGTATTTT. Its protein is CASSHTRNPGLAGGPDTDTQYF.

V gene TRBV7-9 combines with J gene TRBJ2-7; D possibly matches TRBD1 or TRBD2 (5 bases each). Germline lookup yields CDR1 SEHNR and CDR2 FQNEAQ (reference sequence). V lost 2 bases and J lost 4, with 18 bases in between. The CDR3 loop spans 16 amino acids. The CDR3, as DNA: TGTGCCAGCAGCTTATCTTTTCAGGGACCCGATTACGAGCAGTACTTC. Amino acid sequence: CASSLSFQGPDYEQYF.

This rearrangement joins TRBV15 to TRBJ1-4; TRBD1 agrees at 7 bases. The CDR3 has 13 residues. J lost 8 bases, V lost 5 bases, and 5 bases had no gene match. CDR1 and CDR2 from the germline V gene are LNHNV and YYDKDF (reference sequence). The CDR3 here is CATSPRQGEKLFF. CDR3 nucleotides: TGTGCCACCAGCCCTCGACAGGGAGAAAAACTGTTTTTT.

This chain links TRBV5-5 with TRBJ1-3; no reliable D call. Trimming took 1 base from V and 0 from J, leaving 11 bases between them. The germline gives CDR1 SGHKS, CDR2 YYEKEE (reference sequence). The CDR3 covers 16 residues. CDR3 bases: TGTGCCAGCAGCTTGTCTTGGGCCAACTCTGGAAACACCATATATTTT. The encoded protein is CASSLSWANSGNTIYF.

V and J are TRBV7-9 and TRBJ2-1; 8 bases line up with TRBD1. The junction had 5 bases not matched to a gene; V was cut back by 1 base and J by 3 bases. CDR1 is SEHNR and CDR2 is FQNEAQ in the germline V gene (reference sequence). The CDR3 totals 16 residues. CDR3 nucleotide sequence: TGTGCCAGCAGCTTAGTAGGAGACAGGGGCTACAATGAGCAGTTCTTC. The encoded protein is CASSLVGDRGYNEQFF. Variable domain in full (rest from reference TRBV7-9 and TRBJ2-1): DTGVSQNPRHKITKRGQNVTFRCDPISEHNRLYWYRQTLGQGPEFLTYFQNEAQLEKSRLLSDRFSAERPKGSFSTLEIQRTEQGDSAMYLCASSLVGDRGYNEQFFGPGTRLTVL.

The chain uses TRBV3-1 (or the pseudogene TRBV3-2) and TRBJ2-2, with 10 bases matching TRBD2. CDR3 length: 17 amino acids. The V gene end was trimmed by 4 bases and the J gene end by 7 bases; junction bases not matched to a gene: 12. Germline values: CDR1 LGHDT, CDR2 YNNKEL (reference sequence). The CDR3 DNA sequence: TGTGCCAGCAGCCCTCCGTCAGCGGGGGGGCAAAGCGGGGAGCTGTTTTTT. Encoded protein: CASSPPSAGGQSGELFF.

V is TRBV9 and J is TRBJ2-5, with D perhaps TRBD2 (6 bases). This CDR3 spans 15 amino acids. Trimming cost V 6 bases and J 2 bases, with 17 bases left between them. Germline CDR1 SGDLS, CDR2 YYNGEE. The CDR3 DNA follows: TGTGCCAGCACCAAGGCCGGGAGCCCGCAAGAGACCCAGTACTTC. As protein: CASTKAGSPQETQYF.

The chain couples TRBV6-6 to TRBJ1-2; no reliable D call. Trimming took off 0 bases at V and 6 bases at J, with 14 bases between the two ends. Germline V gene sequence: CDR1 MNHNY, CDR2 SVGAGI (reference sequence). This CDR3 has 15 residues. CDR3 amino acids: CASSYSDVSPHGYTF. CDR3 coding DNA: TGTGCCAGCAGTTACTCCGATGTGTCTCCCCATGGCTACACCTTC.

The CDR3 DNA reads TGTGCCAGCAGTTTGGACAGGAATAATGAAAAACTGTTTTTT. This gives the protein CASSLDRNNEKLFF. The chain uses TRBV2 and TRBJ1-4; 7 bases fit TRBD1. This CDR3 comprises 14 residues. Germline V gene data show CDR1 as SNHLY and CDR2 as FYNNEI. V shed 5 bases and J 4 bases; nucleotides not matched to a gene: 4.

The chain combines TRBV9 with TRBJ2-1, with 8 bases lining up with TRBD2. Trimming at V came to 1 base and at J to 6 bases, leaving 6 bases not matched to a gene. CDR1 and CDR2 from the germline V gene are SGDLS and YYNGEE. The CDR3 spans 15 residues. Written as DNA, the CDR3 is TGTGCCAGCAGCGTACTAGCGGGCCCGACCAATGAGCAGTTCTTC. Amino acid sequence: CASSVLAGPTNEQFF.

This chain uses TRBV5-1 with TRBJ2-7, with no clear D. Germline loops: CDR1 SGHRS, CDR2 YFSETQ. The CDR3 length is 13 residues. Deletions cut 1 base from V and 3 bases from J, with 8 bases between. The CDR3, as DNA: TGCGCCAGCAGCTTGCCACGTAGCTACGAGCAGTACTTC. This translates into CASSLPRSYEQYF.

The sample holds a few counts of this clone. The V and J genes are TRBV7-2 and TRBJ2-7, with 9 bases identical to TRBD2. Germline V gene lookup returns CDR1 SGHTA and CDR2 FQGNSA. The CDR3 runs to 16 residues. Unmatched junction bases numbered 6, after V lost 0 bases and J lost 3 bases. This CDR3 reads CASSLAGSGGIYEQYF. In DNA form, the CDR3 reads TGTGCCAGCAGCTTAGCGGGTAGCGGGGGAATCTACGAGCAGTACTTC.

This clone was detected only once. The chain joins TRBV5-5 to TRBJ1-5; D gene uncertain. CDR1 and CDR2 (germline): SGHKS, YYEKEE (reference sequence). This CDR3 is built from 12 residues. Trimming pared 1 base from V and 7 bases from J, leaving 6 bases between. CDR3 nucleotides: TGTGCCAGCAGCTTGTTTGACCAGCCCCAGCATTTT. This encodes CASSLFDQPQHF. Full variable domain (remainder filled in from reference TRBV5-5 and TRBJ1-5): DAGVTQSPTHLIKTRGQQVTLRCSPISGHKSVSWYQQVLGQGPQFIFQYYEKEERGRGNFPDRFSARQFPNYSSELNVNALLLGDSALYLCASSLFDQPQHFGDGTRLSIL.

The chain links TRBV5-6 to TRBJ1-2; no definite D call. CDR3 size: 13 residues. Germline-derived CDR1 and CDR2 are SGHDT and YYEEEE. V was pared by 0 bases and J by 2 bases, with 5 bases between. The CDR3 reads CASSLVHNYGYTF. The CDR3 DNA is TGTGCCAGCAGCTTGGTACACAACTATGGCTACACCTTC.